The clone carrying this T cell receptor beta chain was seen a few times. Its antigen is not identified. The data are from a study of beta chain features in type 1 diabetes. Study-wide results and limits: Type 1 diabetes patients had moderately but significantly shorter TCRB CDR3s in all four CD4+ subsets.

As every portion of the isolated RNA was reverse transcribed, the sequencing read expressed TCRB transcripts. Profiling relied on immunoSEQ multiplex PCR, and the TCRdb table lists in-frame clones only, not all of them. This table holds more than 250,000 clones, roughly 21% found once. V lost 6 bases and J lost 2, with 13 bases in between. The CDR3 runs to 15 residues. Per germline, CDR1 MGHRA and CDR2 YSYEKL. Material for sequencing was naive CD4+ T cells from blood. The chain employs TRBV4-1 and TRBJ2-2; D is unresolved. The clonotype was recovered from a woman between 35 and 50 years old with type 1 diabetes. CDR3 nucleotides: TGCGCCAGCAGTTTACCATCCCTAAACACCGGGGAGCTGTTTTTT. It codes for CASSLPSLNTGELFF.